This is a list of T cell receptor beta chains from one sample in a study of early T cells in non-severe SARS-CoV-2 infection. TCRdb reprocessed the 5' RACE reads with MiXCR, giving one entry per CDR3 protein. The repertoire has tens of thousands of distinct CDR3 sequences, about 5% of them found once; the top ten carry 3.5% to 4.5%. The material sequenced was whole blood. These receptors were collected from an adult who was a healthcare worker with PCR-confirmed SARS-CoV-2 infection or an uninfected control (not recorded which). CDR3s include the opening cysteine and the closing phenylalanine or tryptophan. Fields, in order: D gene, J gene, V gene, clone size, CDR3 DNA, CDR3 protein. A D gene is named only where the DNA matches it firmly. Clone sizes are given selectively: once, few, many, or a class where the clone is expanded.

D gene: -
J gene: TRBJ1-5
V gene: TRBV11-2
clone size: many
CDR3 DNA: TGTGCCAGCAGCTCGCTAGATCAGCCCCAGCATTTT
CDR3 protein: CASSSLDQPQHF

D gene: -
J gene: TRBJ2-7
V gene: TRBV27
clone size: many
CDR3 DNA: TGTGCCAGCAGTTTGGTGCAGGGCTATCCTGGGCAGTACTTC
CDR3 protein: CASSLVQGYPGQYF

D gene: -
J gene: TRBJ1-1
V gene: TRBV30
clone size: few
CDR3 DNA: TGTGCCTGGAGTGCCGCCTCTGAAGCTTTCTTT
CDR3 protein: CAWSAASEAFF

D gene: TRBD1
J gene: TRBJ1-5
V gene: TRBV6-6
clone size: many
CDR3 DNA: TGTGCCAGCAGTTACGGGGGACAGGGAATACATCAGCCCCAGCATTTT
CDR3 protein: CASSYGGQGIHQPQHF

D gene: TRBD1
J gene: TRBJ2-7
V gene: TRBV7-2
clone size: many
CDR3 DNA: TGTGCCAGCGGGGACAGATTCACCTACGAGCAGTACTTC
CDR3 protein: CASGDRFTYEQYF

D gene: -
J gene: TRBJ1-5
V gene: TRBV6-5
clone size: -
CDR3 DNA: TGTGCCAGCAGTTACTCGACTGGGCGAGGCAATCAGCCCCAGCATTTT
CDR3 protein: CASSYSTGRGNQPQHF

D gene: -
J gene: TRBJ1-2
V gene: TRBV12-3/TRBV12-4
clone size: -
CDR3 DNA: TGTGCCAGCAGTTTGTCAAGTGGCTACACCTTC
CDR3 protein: CASSLSSGYTF

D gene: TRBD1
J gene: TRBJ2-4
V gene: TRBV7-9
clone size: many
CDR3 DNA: TGTGCCAGCAGCTTGGGGGACAGGGGGAAGGTGGCCAAAAACATTCAGTACTTC
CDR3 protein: CASSLGDRGKVAKNIQYF

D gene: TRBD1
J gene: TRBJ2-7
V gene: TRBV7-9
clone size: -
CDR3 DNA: TGTGCCAGCAGCTTAGAAGGGACAGGGGTCTACGAGCAGTACTTC
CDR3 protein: CASSLEGTGVYEQYF

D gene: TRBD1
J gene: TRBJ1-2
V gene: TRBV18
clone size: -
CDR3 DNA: TGTGCCAGCTCACCGGGGACAGGACAAGCTAACTATGGCTACACCTTC
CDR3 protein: CASSPGTGQANYGYTF

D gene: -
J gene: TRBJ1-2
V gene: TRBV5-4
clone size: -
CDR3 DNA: TGTGCCAGCAGCGCACAGGGAATCGATGGCTACACCTTC
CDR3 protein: CASSAQGIDGYTF

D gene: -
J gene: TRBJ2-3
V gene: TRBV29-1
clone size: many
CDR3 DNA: TGCAGCGTTGGGGGGATCACAGATACGCAGTATTTT
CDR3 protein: CSVGGITDTQYF

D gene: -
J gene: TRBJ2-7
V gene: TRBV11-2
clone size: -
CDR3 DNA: TGTGCCAGCAGCCTCTCGGACCTACCCATCTACGAGCAGTACTTC
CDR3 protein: CASSLSDLPIYEQYF

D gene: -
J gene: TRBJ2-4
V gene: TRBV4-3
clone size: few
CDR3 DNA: TGCGCCAGCAGCCAAGATCTCGGTTACGGGGGGCATCCTAAAAACATTCAGTACTTC
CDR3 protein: CASSQDLGYGGHPKNIQYF

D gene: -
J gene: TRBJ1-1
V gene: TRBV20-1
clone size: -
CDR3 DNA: TGCAGTGCTAAAGTTAACATCTTAGTCGGCACTGAAGCTTTCTTT
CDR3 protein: CSAKVNILVGTEAFF

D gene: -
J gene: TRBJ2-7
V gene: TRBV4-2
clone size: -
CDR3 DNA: TGTGCCAGCAGCCAAGATCCCCCAACGGACGAGCAGTACTTC
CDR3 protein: CASSQDPPTDEQYF

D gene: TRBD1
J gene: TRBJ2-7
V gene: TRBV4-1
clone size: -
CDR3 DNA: TGCGCCAGCAGCCTACCCAGACAGGGGCCAAACTCCTACGAGCAGTACTTC
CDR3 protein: CASSLPRQGPNSYEQYF

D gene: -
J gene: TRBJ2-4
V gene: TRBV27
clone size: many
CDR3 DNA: TGTGCCACCCTCCGGGCCGGCGAAAACATTCAGTACTTC
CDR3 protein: CATLRAGENIQYF

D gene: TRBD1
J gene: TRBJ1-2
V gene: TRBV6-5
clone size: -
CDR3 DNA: TGTGCCAGCAGTTTTTCCGGGACAGGGGAAGGTGGCTACACCTTC
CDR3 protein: CASSFSGTGEGGYTF

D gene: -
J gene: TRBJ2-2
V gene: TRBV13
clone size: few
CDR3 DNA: TGTGCCAGCAGCTTTAAGACAGCGAACACCGGGGAGCTGTTTTTT
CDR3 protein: CASSFKTANTGELFF

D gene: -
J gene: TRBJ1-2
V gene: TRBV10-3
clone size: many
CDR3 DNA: TGTGCCATCAGTGAAGCAAACTATGGCTACACCTTC
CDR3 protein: CAISEANYGYTF

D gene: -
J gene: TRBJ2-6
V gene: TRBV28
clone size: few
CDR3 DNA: TGTGCCAGCAGTTTAGGAGGTCGGTCCTGGGGGGCCAACGTCCTGACTTTC
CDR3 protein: CASSLGGRSWGANVLTF

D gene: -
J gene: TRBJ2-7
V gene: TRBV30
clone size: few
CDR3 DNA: TGTGCCTGGAGTGTACCAGGTCCCTACGAGCAGTACTTC
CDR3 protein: CAWSVPGPYEQYF

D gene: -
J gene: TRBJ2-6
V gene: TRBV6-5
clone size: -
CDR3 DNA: TGTGCCAGCGGACGGGGGATCTCCTCTGGGGCCAACGTCCTGACTTTC
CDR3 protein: CASGRGISSGANVLTF

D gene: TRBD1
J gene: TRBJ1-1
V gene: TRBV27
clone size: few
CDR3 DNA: TGTGCCAGCAGTTCACACAGCCCCGACAGGGAGGAAACTGAAGCTTTCTTT
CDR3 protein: CASSSHSPDREETEAFF

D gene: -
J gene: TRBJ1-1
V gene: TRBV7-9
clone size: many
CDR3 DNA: TGTGCCAGCACCAGGAGGCTTGGGAACACTGAAGCTTTCTTT
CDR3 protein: CASTRRLGNTEAFF

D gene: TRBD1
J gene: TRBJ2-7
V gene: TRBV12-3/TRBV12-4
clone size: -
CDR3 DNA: TGTGCCAGCAGTTCCCCCCGGACAGGATGGCTCGAGCAGTACTTC
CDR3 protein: CASSSPRTGWLEQYF

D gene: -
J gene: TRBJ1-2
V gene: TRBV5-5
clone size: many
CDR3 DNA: TGTGCCAGCAGCTTTCCGGCCCGCCAAGCCCATTATGGCTACACCTTC
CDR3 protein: CASSFPARQAHYGYTF